Each of the 17 T cell receptor beta chains below was sequenced from the same sample in a study of identical twins. TCRdb itself ran the 5' RACE reads through MiXCR, one entry per CDR3 protein. The table shows approximately 230,000 distinct CDR3 sequences, with over 5.5% occurring only once. The sample was also linked to a second study, of T cells expressing NK-cell markers.

Sequences were obtained from CD8+ T cells sorted from blood. The receptors come from a woman between 18 and 30 years old in good health.

J is TRBJ2-7 and V is TRBV27, with D possibly being TRBD1 or TRBD2 (6 bases each). Trimming stripped 5 bases from V and 3 bases from J, with 14 bases between. Looked up from germline, CDR1 is MNHEY and CDR2 is SMNVEV (reference sequence). This CDR3 has 14 residues. DNA of the CDR3: TGTGCCAGCAGTCCTATAAAGGGGGGCTACGAGCAGTACTTC. It translates to CASSPIKGGYEQYF.

This clonotype was recorded at least ten times. V and J are TRBV7-9 and TRBJ1-1; 8 bases agree with TRBD1. Germline V gene lookup returns CDR1 SEHNR and CDR2 FQNEAQ (reference sequence). With V trimmed by 6 bases and J by 6 bases, 12 bases remained unmatched. The length of the CDR3 is 15 residues. DNA for the CDR3: TGTGCCAGCAGGGGACAGGAACAGCAGTGGGCTGAAGCTTTCTTT. Translated: CASRGQEQQWAEAFF. The whole variable domain, filled in from reference TRBV7-9 and TRBJ1-1, reads DTGVSQNPRHKITKRGQNVTFRCDPISEHNRLYWYRQTLGQGPEFLTYFQNEAQLEKSRLLSDRFSAERPKGSFSTLEIQRTEQGDSAMYLCASRGQEQQWAEAFFGQGTRLTVV.

The gene calls are TRBV7-2 and TRBJ1-1; 9 nucleotides line up with TRBD1. There are 14 residues in the CDR3. Germline loops: CDR1 SGHTA, CDR2 FQGNSA. With 4 bases clipped from V and 4 bases from J, the junction kept 4 bases outside the gene matches. This chain's CDR3 is CASSYRQGVTEAFF. The CDR3 DNA is TGTGCCAGCAGCTATCGACAGGGGGTCACTGAAGCTTTCTTT.

This clonotype was recorded a few times. This chain uses TRBV12-5 with TRBJ1-5, with a weak D call TRBD1 (6 bases). The CDR3 is 15 residues long. CDR1 is LGHNT and CDR2 is FRNRAP in the germline V gene. Deletions cut 1 base from V and 3 bases from J, with 10 bases between. CDR3 amino acids: CASGLGRGNNQPQHF. The CDR3 bases are TGTGCTAGTGGTTTGGGAAGGGGGAACAATCAGCCCCAGCATTTT.

The chain has TRBV2 and TRBJ2-7; TRBD2 matches at 10 bases. This CDR3 comprises 12 residues. Germline V gene data show CDR1 as SNHLY and CDR2 as FYNNEI. V gave up 8 bases and J gave up 4 bases; unmatched junction bases: 2. CDR3 in DNA: TGTGCCAGCGTAGCGGGGGGTTACGAGCAGTACTTC. This sequence encodes CASVAGGYEQYF.

There are many counts of this clonotype. This chain connects TRBV3-1 to TRBJ1-5; TRBD1 might be the D (5 bases). The CDR3 contains 16 residues. Trimming took off 0 bases at V and 0 bases at J, with 9 bases between the two ends. Per the germline V gene, CDR1 is LGHDT and CDR2 is YNNKEL (reference sequence). CDR3: CASSQDQGHSNQPQHF. DNA of the CDR3: TGTGCCAGCAGCCAAGATCAAGGACATAGCAATCAGCCCCAGCATTTT.

The sample holds many counts of this clonotype. The chain recombines TRBV5-1 with TRBJ2-3; 11 bases are a match to TRBD2. With V trimmed by 5 bases and J by 6 bases, 8 bases remained unmatched. The CDR3 contains 15 residues. Germline CDR1 is SGHRS and CDR2 is YFSETQ. The CDR3 nucleotides are TGCGCCAGCAGTTCAACTAGCGGGAGAATCGATACGCAGTATTTT. It specifies CASSSTSGRIDTQYF.

This rearrangement joins TRBV20-1 to TRBJ2-7; 7 bases map to TRBD1. The CDR3 is 13 residues long. Germline loops: CDR1 DFQATT, CDR2 SNEGSKA (reference sequence). The J segment lost 0 bases and the V segment lost 3 bases, leaving 2 bases of the junction unmatched. Written as DNA, the CDR3 is TGCAGTGCTAGGGACAGGACCTCCTACGAGCAGTACTTC. Protein: CSARDRTSYEQYF.

This clonotype was counted many times. The chain is built from TRBV11-2 and TRBJ2-1, with D perhaps TRBD2 (5 bases). CDR1 and CDR2 from the germline V gene are SGHAT and FQNNGV. Trimming stripped 1 base from V and 0 bases from J, with 7 bases between. CDR3 length: 15 amino acids. CDR3 sequence (DNA): TGTGCCAGCAGCTTAGGAGCGGACTCCTACAATGAGCAGTTCTTC. Residues: CASSLGADSYNEQFF.

This clonotype came up a few times. The chain recombines TRBV10-3 with TRBJ2-7; TRBD1 matches at 8 bases. Germline trimming cut 5 bases from V and 4 bases from J; bases unmatched to any gene: 4. Germline V CDR1 and CDR2: ENHRY, SYGVKD. The CDR3 is made up of 13 amino acids. The CDR3 reads CAISPGQEYEQYF. The CDR3 region has the DNA TGTGCCATCAGTCCGGGACAGGAATACGAGCAGTACTTC.

The chain recombines TRBV15 with TRBJ1-4, with a tentative D call TRBD1 (6 bases). The CDR3 covers 13 residues. Per the germline V gene, CDR1 is LNHNV and CDR2 is YYDKDF (reference sequence). Trimming cost V 1 base and J 7 bases, with 7 bases left between them. CDR3 in DNA: TGTGCCACCAGCAGAGGGGGGGCTGAAAAACTGTTTTTT. Its translation is CATSRGGAEKLFF.

The J gene is TRBJ2-1, the V gene TRBV30, with 8 bases that match TRBD2. CDR1 and CDR2 (germline): GTSNPN, SVGIG (reference sequence). J was trimmed by 2 bases and V by 2 bases; bases with no gene match: 5. The CDR3 runs to 15 residues. The CDR3 coding sequence is TGTGCCTGGAGTCCGGGACTAGGCCCCTACAATGAGCAGTTCTTC. This codes for CAWSPGLGPYNEQFF.

The chain uses TRBV6-2 or TRBV6-3 and TRBJ2-2; tentatively, D is TRBD2 (6 bases). The CDR3 is made up of 15 amino acids. The ends were cut back, 6 bases at V and 2 bases at J, with 13 bases in the middle. Germline V gene lookup returns CDR1 MNHEY and CDR2 SVGEGT. This CDR3 is CASSRRTINTGELFF. CDR3 sequence (DNA): TGTGCCAGCAGCCGACGGACTATTAACACCGGGGAGCTGTTTTTT.

This clonotype was recorded at least ten times. The chain carries TRBV29-1 and TRBJ2-5; 10 bases agree with TRBD1. The CDR3 covers 13 residues. CDR1 and CDR2 (germline): SQVTM, ANQGSEA. The V segment lost 5 bases and the J segment 5 bases; nucleotides outside the gene matches: 5. CDR3 sequence reads: CSVRQGAGETQYF. CDR3 in DNA: TGCAGCGTTAGACAGGGGGCTGGGGAGACCCAGTACTTC.

The V gene is TRBV30, the J gene TRBJ2-1, with 7 bases lining up with TRBD1. V was pared by 0 bases and J by 7 bases, with 3 bases of the junction left unmatched. The CDR3 consists of 13 residues. Germline V lookup: CDR1 GTSNPN, CDR2 SVGIG (reference sequence). CDR3 bases: TGTGCCTGGAGTGTAATGACAGGGAATGAGCAGTTCTTC. It translates to CAWSVMTGNEQFF.

The chain is built from TRBV4-3 and TRBJ2-1; possibly TRBD2 for D (6 bases). Germline CDR1 LGHNA, CDR2 YSLEER. The CDR3 length is 16 residues. Trimming removed 0 bases from V and 8 bases from J, with 17 bases in between. DNA for the CDR3: TGCGCCAGCAGCCAAGAAGGGGAGGTGAAGGCCGATGAGCAGTTCTTC. This sequence encodes CASSQEGEVKADEQFF.

V is TRBV3-1 and J is TRBJ2-7, with 8 bases aligning to TRBD2. The CDR3 contains 18 residues. Germline V gene data show CDR1 as LGHDT and CDR2 as YNNKEL (reference sequence). The V gene end was trimmed by 1 base and the J gene end by 3 bases; junction bases not matched to a gene: 14. The CDR3 DNA reads as TGTGCCAGCAGCCAAGGTCTGCTCAGGACTAGCAGATTCTACGAGCAGTACTTC. Its protein product is CASSQGLLRTSRFYEQYF.